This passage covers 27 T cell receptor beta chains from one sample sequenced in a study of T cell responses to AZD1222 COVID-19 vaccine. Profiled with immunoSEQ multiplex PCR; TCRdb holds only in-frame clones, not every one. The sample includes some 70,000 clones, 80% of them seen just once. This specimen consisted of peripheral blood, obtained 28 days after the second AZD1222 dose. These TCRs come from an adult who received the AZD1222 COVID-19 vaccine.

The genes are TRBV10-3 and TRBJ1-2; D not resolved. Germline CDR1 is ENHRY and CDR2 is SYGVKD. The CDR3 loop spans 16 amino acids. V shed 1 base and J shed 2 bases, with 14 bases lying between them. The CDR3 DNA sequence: TGTGCCATCAGTGAGTGGGTCCCGACGGGAAACTATGGCTACACCTTC. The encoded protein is CAISEWVPTGNYGYTF.

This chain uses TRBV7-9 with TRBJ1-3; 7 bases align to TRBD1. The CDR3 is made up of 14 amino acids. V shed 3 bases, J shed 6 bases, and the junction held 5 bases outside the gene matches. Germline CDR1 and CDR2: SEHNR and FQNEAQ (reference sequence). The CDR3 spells CASSFRQGENTIYF. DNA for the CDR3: TGTGCCAGCAGCTTTCGACAGGGAGAAAACACCATATATTTT.

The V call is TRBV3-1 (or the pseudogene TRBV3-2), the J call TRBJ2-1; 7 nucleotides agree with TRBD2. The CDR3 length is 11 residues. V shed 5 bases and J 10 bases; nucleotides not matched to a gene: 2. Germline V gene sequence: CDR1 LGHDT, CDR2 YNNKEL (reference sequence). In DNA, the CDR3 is TGTGCCAGCAGCAAAGCGGGGGAGCAGTTCTTC. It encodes CASSKAGEQFF.

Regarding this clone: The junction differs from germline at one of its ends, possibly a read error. The CDR3 DNA sequence: TGTGCCTGGAGCCCCGGGACAGGGAGGGGGTCCTTC. This encodes CAWSPGTGRGSF. This chain links TRBV30 with TRBJ1-2; 9 positions match TRBD1. The CDR3 sequence is 12 residues long. Germline CDR1 reads GTSNPN; CDR2 reads SVGIG (reference sequence).

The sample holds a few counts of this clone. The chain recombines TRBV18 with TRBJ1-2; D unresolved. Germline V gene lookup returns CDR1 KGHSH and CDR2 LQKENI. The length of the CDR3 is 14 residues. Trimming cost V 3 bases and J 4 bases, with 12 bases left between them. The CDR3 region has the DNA TGTGCCAGCTCACCGAGCGTCATAATCTATGGCTACACCTTC. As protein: CASSPSVIIYGYTF. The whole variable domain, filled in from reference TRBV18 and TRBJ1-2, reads NAGVMQNPRHLVRRRGQEARLRCSPMKGHSHVYWYRQLPEEGLKFMVYLQKENIIDESGMPKERFSAEFPKEGPSILRIQQVVRGDSAAYFCASSPSVIIYGYTFGSGTRLTVV.

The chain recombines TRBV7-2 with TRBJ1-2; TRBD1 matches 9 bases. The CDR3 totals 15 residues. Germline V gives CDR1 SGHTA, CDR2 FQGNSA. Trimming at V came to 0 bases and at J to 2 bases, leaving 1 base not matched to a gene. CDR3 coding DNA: TGTGCCAGCAGCTTAGCTACAGGGGGCAACTATGGCTACACCTTC. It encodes CASSLATGGNYGYTF.

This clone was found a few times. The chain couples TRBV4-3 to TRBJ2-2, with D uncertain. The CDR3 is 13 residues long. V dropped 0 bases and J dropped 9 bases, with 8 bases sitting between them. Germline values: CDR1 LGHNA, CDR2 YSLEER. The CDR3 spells CASSQDRRRELFF. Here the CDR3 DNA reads TGCGCCAGCAGCCAAGATAGACGCAGGGAGCTGTTTTTT.

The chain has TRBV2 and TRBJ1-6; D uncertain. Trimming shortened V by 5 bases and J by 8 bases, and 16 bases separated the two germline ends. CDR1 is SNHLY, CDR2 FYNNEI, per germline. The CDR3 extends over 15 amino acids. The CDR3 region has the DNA TGTGCCAGCAGTCTAGAAGGCAGGAAGGATTCACCCCTCCACTTT. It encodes CASSLEGRKDSPLHF.

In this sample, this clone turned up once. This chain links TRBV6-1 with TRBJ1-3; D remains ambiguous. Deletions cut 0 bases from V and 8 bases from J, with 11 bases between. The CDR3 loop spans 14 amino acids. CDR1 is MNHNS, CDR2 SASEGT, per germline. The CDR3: CASSEAIQRYTIYF. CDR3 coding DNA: TGTGCCAGCAGTGAAGCTATCCAGAGATACACCATATATTTT.

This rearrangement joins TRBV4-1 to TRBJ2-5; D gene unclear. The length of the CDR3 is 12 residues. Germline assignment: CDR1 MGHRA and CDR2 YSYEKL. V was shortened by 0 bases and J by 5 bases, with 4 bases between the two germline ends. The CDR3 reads CASSQDRETQYF. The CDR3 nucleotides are TGCGCCAGCAGCCAAGATAGGGAGACCCAGTACTTC.

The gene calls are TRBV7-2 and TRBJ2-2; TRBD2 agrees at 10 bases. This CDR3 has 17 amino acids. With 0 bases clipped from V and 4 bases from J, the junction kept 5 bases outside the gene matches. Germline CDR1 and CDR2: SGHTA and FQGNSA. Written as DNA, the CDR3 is TGTGCCAGCAGCTTAGCCGCCCAGCGGGGGGGCACCGGGGAGCTGTTTTTT. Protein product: CASSLAAQRGGTGELFF.

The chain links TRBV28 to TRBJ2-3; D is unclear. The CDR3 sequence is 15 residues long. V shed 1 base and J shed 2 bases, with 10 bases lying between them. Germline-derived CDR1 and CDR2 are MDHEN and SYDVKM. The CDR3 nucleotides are TGTGCCAGCAGTTTATACGACGGAGCCACAGATACGCAGTATTTT. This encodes CASSLYDGATDTQYF.

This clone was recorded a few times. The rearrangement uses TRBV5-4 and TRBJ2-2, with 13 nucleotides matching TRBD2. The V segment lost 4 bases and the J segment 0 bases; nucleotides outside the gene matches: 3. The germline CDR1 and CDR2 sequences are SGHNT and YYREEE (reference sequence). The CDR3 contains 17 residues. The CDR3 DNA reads TGTGCCAGCAGCCCGGGACTAGCGGGGTCGAACACCGGGGAGCTGTTTTTT. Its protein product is CASSPGLAGSNTGELFF.

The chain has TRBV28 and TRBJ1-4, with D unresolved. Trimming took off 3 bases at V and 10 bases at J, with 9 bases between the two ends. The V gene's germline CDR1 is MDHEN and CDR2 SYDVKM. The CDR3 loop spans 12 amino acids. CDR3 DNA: TGTGCCAGCAGTTTTCGCGGTGGAAAACTGTTTTTT. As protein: CASSFRGGKLFF.

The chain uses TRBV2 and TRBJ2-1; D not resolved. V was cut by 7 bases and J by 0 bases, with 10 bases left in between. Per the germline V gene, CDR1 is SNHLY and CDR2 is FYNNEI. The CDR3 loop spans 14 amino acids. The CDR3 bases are TGTGCCAGCATCGGGCTGGGCTCCTACAATGAGCAGTTCTTC. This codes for CASIGLGSYNEQFF.

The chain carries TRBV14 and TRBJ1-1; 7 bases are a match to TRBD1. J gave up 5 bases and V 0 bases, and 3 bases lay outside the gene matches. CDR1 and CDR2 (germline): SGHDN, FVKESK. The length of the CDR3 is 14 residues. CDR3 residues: CASSQDGRGTEAFF. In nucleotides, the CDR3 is TGTGCCAGCAGCCAAGATGGCAGGGGGACTGAAGCTTTCTTT.

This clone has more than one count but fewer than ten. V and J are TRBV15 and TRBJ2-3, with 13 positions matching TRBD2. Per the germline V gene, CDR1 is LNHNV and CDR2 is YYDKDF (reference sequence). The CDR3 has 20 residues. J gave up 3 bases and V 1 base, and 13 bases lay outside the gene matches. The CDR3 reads CATSRGTSGGAQPWTDTQYF. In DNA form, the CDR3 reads TGTGCCACCAGCAGAGGAACTAGCGGGGGGGCCCAACCTTGGACAGATACGCAGTATTTT.

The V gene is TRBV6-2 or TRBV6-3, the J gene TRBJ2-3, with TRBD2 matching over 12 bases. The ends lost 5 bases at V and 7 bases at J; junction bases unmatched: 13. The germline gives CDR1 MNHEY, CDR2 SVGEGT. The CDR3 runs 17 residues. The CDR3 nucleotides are TGTGCCAGCAGTCCCCCCGGGACTAGCGGGCTTACCCATACGCAGTATTTT. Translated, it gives CASSPPGTSGLTHTQYF.

The CDR3 spells CSVRGGYGYTF. DNA of the CDR3: TGCAGTGTTCGGGGAGGGTATGGCTACACCTTC. The chain joins TRBV20-1 to TRBJ1-2; D remains ambiguous. The CDR3 runs 11 residues. V was shortened by 7 bases and J by 5 bases, with 11 bases between the two germline ends. The germline V gene has CDR1 DFQATT and CDR2 SNEGSKA (reference sequence).

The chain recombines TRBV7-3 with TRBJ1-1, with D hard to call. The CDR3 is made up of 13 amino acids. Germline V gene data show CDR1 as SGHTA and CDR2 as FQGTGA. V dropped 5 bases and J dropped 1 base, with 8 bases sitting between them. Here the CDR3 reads CASSRRQNTEAFF. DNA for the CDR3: TGTGCCAGCAGCCGACGACAGAACACTGAAGCTTTCTTT.

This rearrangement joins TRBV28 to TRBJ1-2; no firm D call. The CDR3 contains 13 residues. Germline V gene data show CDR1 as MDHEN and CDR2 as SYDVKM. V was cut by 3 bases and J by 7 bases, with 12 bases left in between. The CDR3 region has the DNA TGTGCCAGCAGTTTTAGTCCTGGAAGTGGCTACACCTTC. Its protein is CASSFSPGSGYTF.

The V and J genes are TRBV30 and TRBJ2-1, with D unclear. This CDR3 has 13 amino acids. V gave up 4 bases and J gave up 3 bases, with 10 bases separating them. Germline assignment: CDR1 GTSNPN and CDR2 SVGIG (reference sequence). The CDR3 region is CAWTQGFYNEQFF. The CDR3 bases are TGTGCCTGGACCCAAGGATTCTACAATGAGCAGTTCTTC.

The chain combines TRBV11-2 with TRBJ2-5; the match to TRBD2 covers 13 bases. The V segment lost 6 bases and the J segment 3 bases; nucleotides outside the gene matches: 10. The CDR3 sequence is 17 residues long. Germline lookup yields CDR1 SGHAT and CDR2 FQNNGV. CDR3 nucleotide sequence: TGTGCCAGCAGAGATTCCGGGACTAGCGGGATCAAAGAGACCCAGTACTTC. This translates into CASRDSGTSGIKETQYF.

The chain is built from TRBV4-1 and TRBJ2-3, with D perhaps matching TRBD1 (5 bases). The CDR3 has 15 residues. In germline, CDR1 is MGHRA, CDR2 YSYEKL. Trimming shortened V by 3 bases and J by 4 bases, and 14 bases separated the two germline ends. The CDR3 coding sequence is TGCGCCAGCAGCCATGAAGCAGGGAATCCAGATACGCAGTATTTT. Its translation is CASSHEAGNPDTQYF.

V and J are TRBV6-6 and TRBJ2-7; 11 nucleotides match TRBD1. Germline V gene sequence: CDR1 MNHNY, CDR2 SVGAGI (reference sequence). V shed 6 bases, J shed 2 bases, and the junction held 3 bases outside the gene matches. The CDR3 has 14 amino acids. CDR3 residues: CASREGQGAYEQYF. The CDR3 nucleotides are TGTGCCAGCAGGGAGGGACAGGGGGCCTACGAGCAGTACTTC.

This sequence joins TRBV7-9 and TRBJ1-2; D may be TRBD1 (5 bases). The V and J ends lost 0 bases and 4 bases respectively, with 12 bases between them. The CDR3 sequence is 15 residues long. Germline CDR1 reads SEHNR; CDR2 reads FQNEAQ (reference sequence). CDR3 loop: CASSLAPGGTYGYTF. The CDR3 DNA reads TGTGCCAGCAGCTTAGCGCCTGGGGGGACCTATGGCTACACCTTC. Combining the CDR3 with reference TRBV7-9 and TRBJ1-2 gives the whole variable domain DTGVSQNPRHKITKRGQNVTFRCDPISEHNRLYWYRQTLGQGPEFLTYFQNEAQLEKSRLLSDRFSAERPKGSFSTLEIQRTEQGDSAMYLCASSLAPGGTYGYTFGSGTRLTVV.

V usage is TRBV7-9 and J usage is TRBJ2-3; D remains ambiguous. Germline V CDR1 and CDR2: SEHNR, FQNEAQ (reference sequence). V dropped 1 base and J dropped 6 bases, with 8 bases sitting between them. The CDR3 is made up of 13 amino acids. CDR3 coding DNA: TGTGCCAGCAGCTTAGTCGCCGGCGATACGCAGTATTTT. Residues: CASSLVAGDTQYF. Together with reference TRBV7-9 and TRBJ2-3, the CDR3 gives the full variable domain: DTGVSQNPRHKITKRGQNVTFRCDPISEHNRLYWYRQTLGQGPEFLTYFQNEAQLEKSRLLSDRFSAERPKGSFSTLEIQRTEQGDSAMYLCASSLVAGDTQYFGPGTRLTVL.